The entry below describes one TCR beta chain. Antigen specificity is unknown. The PCR was carried out with 60 Vbeta primers and 13 Jbeta primers. The table came from immunoSEQ multiplex PCR; TCRdb's copy has only in-frame clones and leaves some out. Found here are 170,000 or so clones, around 80% of them singletons; the top ten hold about 1.5%. This specimen belongs to a study of cytomegalovirus exposure and HLA in healthy donors. Germline values: CDR1 SQVTM, CDR2 ANQGSEA. CDR3 size: 13 residues. V was pared by 6 bases and J by 4 bases, with 14 bases between. Study-wide results and limits: TCR beta V- and J-gene trimming, according to a later analysis, was linked to a missense DCLRE1C variant. Associated with HLA alleles at 0.05 false discovery rate in a later analysis were over 15,000 TCR beta sequences. The classifier was said to identify cytomegalovirus status with high specificity and sensitivity.

Sequenced: PBMCs. The source is a woman in her 30s in good health and CMV-seropositive. The J gene is TRBJ2-3, the V gene TRBV29-1, with a possible D match to TRBD2 (5 bases). The CDR3 DNA follows: TGCAGCGTCTCGAGGGCCCGGTCAGATACGCAGTATTTT. Amino acids: CSVSRARSDTQYF.